The 25 T cell receptor beta chains below all came from one sample that was sequenced in a study of beta chain features in type 1 diabetes. Study-wide results and caveats: Patients with Type 1 diabetes showed moderately but significantly shorter TCRB CDR3s in all four CD4+ subsets.

Expressed TCRB transcripts were sequenced because the isolated RNA had all been reverse transcribed beforehand. TCRdb's copy holds only in-frame clones and misses some; the assay was immunoSEQ multiplex PCR. The table lists 600,000 to 700,000 clones, roughly 13% of them singletons. The antigens of these receptors remain unknown. Sequencing input: naive CD4+ T cells from blood. Every receptor here comes from a man younger than 35 with type 1 diabetes.

Only a few counts were recorded for this clone. V usage is TRBV28 and J usage is TRBJ2-5, with a possible D match to TRBD2 (6 bases). The CDR3 totals 13 residues. CDR1 and CDR2 from the germline V gene are MDHEN and SYDVKM. V was clipped by 10 bases and J by 5 bases, with 17 bases between them. CDR3 nucleotides: TGTGCCACAAAAAGCGGGCGAACGGAGACCCAGTACTTC. Protein product: CATKSGRTETQYF. Supplemented by reference TRBV28 and TRBJ2-5, the full variable domain reads DVKVTQSSRYLVKRTGEKVFLECVQDMDHENMFWYRQDPGLGLRLIYFSYDVKMKEKGDIPEGYSVSREKKERFSLILESASTNQTSMYLCATKSGRTETQYFGPGTRLLVL.

This clone occurred a few times. This chain links TRBV5-4 with TRBJ2-2; no firm D call. V was shortened by 4 bases and J by 7 bases, with 14 bases between the two germline ends. From germline, CDR1 is SGHNT and CDR2 YYREEE (reference sequence). The CDR3 is 14 residues long. In DNA form, the CDR3 reads TGTGCCAGCAGCCATATAGAAAAGGTCGGGGAGCTGTTTTTT. It encodes CASSHIEKVGELFF.

This clone was recorded a few times. The chain recombines TRBV29-1 with TRBJ2-1, with D hard to call. V was trimmed by 4 bases and J by 9 bases, leaving 13 bases between them. The CDR3 sequence is 12 residues long. CDR1 SQVTM and CDR2 ANQGSEA come from the germline V gene. The CDR3 spells CSVVKASGEQFF. The CDR3 DNA follows: TGCAGCGTTGTTAAGGCTAGTGGTGAGCAGTTCTTC.

V is TRBV7-8 and J is TRBJ1-1; 7 bases are shared with TRBD1. Germline CDR1 reads SGHVS; CDR2 reads FQNEAQ. The CDR3 is 16 residues long. V shed 3 bases and J 1 base; nucleotides not matched to a gene: 8. CDR3 nucleotide sequence: TGTGCCAGCAGCTTGGGCCTGGGACAGAGGAACACTGAAGCTTTCTTT. This encodes CASSLGLGQRNTEAFF.

The chain couples TRBV5-1 to TRBJ2-7; D might be TRBD2 (6 bases). The CDR3 is 15 residues long. In germline, CDR1 is SGHRS, CDR2 YFSETQ. V was trimmed by 7 bases and J by 0 bases, leaving 17 bases between them. This CDR3 reads CASGGEQDTSYEQYF. The CDR3 DNA is TGCGCCAGCGGCGGGGAACAGGATACCTCCTACGAGCAGTACTTC. The full variable domain, in which reference TRBV5-1 and TRBJ2-7 provide the parts outside the CDR3, is KAGVTQTPRYLIKTRGQQVTLSCSPISGHRSVSWYQQTPGQGLQFLFEYFSETQRNKGNFPGRFSGRQFSNSRSEMNVSTLELGDSALYLCASGGEQDTSYEQYFGPGTRLTVT.

This clone appeared a few times. The J gene is TRBJ2-7, the V gene TRBV29-1, with unresolved D. Between the trimmed V and J ends, which lost 6 bases and 0 bases, there was a span of 21 bases. The CDR3 runs to 16 residues. CDR1 and CDR2 (germline): SQVTM, ANQGSEA. The chain's CDR3 is CSVSGSSLVSSYEQYF. The CDR3 region has the DNA TGCAGCGTCTCGGGCAGTTCATTAGTTAGCTCCTACGAGCAGTACTTC.

The chain employs TRBV28 and TRBJ2-3; no definite D call. Germline V lookup: CDR1 MDHEN, CDR2 SYDVKM. This CDR3 contains 13 residues. V was shortened by 7 bases and J by 1 base, with 9 bases between the two germline ends. The CDR3 DNA is TGTGCCAGCAACACTCCCGGCACAGATACGCAGTATTTT. It is translated as CASNTPGTDTQYF.

This clone was observed a handful of times. The J gene is TRBJ2-6, the V gene TRBV5-6; D remains unclear. Looked up from germline, CDR1 is SGHDT and CDR2 is YYEEEE. V lost 2 bases, J lost 0 bases, and 6 bases lay in between. The CDR3 covers 15 residues. CDR3 nucleotide sequence: TGTGCCAGCAGCTTCGGTTCCTCTGGGGCCAACGTCCTGACTTTC. Amino acids: CASSFGSSGANVLTF.

The chain has TRBV19 and TRBJ1-2; no definite D call. In germline, CDR1 is LNHDA, CDR2 SQIVND (reference sequence). V dropped 3 bases and J dropped 3 bases, with 8 bases sitting between them. The CDR3 runs 13 residues. The DNA for the CDR3 is TGTGCCAGTAGTATCGGGGAGGACTATGGCTACACCTTC. Its translation is CASSIGEDYGYTF.

The chain links TRBV29-1 to TRBJ1-2; perhaps TRBD1 as D (6 bases). This CDR3 spans 12 amino acids. The V end was cut by 7 bases, the J end by 5 bases, with 14 bases between. From germline, CDR1 is SQVTM and CDR2 ANQGSEA. In nucleotides, the CDR3 is TGCAGCGCCCAGGACAGAAATTATGGCTACACCTTC. Encoded protein: CSAQDRNYGYTF.

This clone was seen a handful of times. The chain links TRBV7-9 to TRBJ2-7; 10 bases fit TRBD1. The CDR3 is 13 residues long. CDR1 is SEHNR, CDR2 FQNEAQ, per germline (reference sequence). J lost 5 bases, V lost 5 bases, and 3 bases had no gene match. The chain's CDR3 is CASSRDRGDEQYF. The CDR3 nucleotides are TGTGCCAGCAGCCGGGACAGGGGTGACGAGCAGTACTTC.

This clone was seen only a few times. The rearrangement uses TRBV7-9 and TRBJ2-7; 11 nucleotides agree with TRBD2. V lost 5 bases to trimming and J lost 6 bases; unmatched junction nucleotides: 9. CDR1 is SEHNR, CDR2 FQNEAQ, per germline (reference sequence). This CDR3 spans 15 amino acids. CDR3 DNA sequence: TGTGCCAGCAGCATTGGGACTAGCGGTGGCAGCGAGCAGTACTTC. Translating it yields CASSIGTSGGSEQYF.

V gene TRBV5-1 combines with J gene TRBJ2-5, with TRBD2 matching over 8 bases. The CDR3 consists of 15 residues. With V trimmed by 4 bases and J by 2 bases, 7 bases remained unmatched. CDR1 is SGHRS, CDR2 YFSETQ, per germline. The CDR3 spells CASSPIAGTQETQYF. DNA for the CDR3: TGCGCCAGCAGCCCGATAGCGGGGACACAAGAGACCCAGTACTTC.

This clone was observed a few times. The V and J genes are TRBV30 and TRBJ1-2, with D unclear. Germline V lookup: CDR1 GTSNPN, CDR2 SVGIG (reference sequence). V was shortened by 1 base and J by 4 bases, with 13 bases between the two germline ends. The CDR3 covers 14 residues. The CDR3 region has the DNA TGTGCCTGGAGTGGGCCCGGAGAGGGCTATGGCTACACCTTC. This gives the protein CAWSGPGEGYGYTF.

This clone was recorded a few times. The chain links TRBV5-1 to TRBJ2-3; weak D call: TRBD2 (5 bases). V lost 0 bases to trimming and J lost 0 bases, with 17 bases between them. Germline loops: CDR1 SGHRS, CDR2 YFSETQ. The CDR3 covers 18 residues. The CDR3, as DNA: TGCGCCAGCAGCTTGGCCAGGAGCGGCACCGCTAGCACAGATACGCAGTATTTT. This encodes CASSLARSGTASTDTQYF.

This clone appeared a few times. DNA of the CDR3: TGCAGCGTTGGTGGACAGGGAAACACCGGGGAGCTGTTTTTT. This sequence encodes CSVGGQGNTGELFF. This chain links TRBV29-1 with TRBJ2-2; 8 bases line up with TRBD1. The germline V gene encodes CDR1 SQVTM and CDR2 ANQGSEA. V trimming: 4 bases; J trimming: 2 bases; junction bases outside the gene matches: 3. This CDR3 spans 14 amino acids.

This clone was seen a few times. The V call is TRBV25-1, the J call TRBJ2-3; the D is unclear. The CDR3 contains 13 residues. The V and J ends lost 4 bases and 1 base respectively, with 6 bases between them. Germline CDR1 is MGHDK and CDR2 is SYGVNS. The CDR3 is CASSASGTDTQYF. CDR3 in DNA: TGTGCCAGCAGTGCCAGCGGCACAGATACGCAGTATTTT.

The chain is built from TRBV25-1 and TRBJ1-3, with D unclear. V was pared by 2 bases and J by 3 bases, with 8 bases between. The CDR3 is 14 residues long. CDR1 is MGHDK and CDR2 is SYGVNS in the germline V gene. The CDR3 DNA follows: TGTGCCAGCAGTGAACGGGGTGGTGGAAACACCATATATTTT. Its protein product is CASSERGGGNTIYF. Together with reference TRBV25-1 and TRBJ1-3, the CDR3 gives the full variable domain: EADIYQTPRYLVIGTGKKITLECSQTMGHDKMYWYQQDPGMELHLIHYSYGVNSTEKGDLSSESTVSRIRTEHFPLTLESARPSHTSQYLCASSERGGGNTIYFGEGSWLTVV.

In this sample, this clone turned up a few times. The same CDR3 also results from other DNA sequences found in this sample. V is TRBV5-4 and J is TRBJ2-3, with D hard to call. The V end was cut by 4 bases, the J end by 3 bases, with 9 bases between. The CDR3 sequence is 13 residues long. Germline values: CDR1 SGHNT, CDR2 YYREEE (reference sequence). CDR3 sequence: CASSPGSTDTQYF. The CDR3 nucleotides are TGTGCCAGCAGCCCCGGGTCTACAGATACGCAGTATTTT. Combining the CDR3 with reference TRBV5-4 and TRBJ2-3 gives the whole variable domain ETGVTQSPTHLIKTRGQQVTLRCSSQSGHNTVSWYQQALGQGPQFIFQYYREEENGRGNFPPRFSGLQFPNYSSELNVNALELDDSALYLCASSPGSTDTQYFGPGTRLTVL.

A few counts support this clone. V gene TRBV2 combines with J gene TRBJ1-2, with a possible D match to TRBD1 (5 bases). The CDR3 covers 15 residues. CDR1 is SNHLY and CDR2 is FYNNEI in the germline V gene. Trimming pared 0 bases from V and 8 bases from J, leaving 16 bases between. The CDR3 DNA reads as TGTGCCAGCAGTGAAGCACCCAGGGTTGAGCGGGGCTACACCTTC. It yields the protein CASSEAPRVERGYTF.

This clone has only a few counts. This chain joins TRBV6-5 and TRBJ2-7; D may be TRBD1 or TRBD2 (5 bases each). Germline lookup yields CDR1 MNHEY and CDR2 SVGAGI. V was shortened by 2 bases and J by 6 bases, with 11 bases between the two germline ends. The CDR3 extends over 13 amino acids. CDR3 nucleotide sequence: TGTGCCAGCAGTTACGCCGGGGCCTCCGAGCAGTACTTC. Translating it yields CASSYAGASEQYF.

The chain couples TRBV5-4 to TRBJ2-3; the D gene could be TRBD1 or TRBD2 (6 bases each). The CDR3 covers 16 residues. The V gene's germline CDR1 is SGHNT and CDR2 YYREEE (reference sequence). The V and J ends lost 0 bases and 4 bases respectively, with 15 bases between them. As DNA, the CDR3 is TGTGCCAGCAGCTTGGTTGGGGGGCTACTGCCAGATACGCAGTATTTT. Translation: CASSLVGGLLPDTQYF. The full variable domain, its missing parts supplied by reference TRBV5-4 and TRBJ2-3, is ETGVTQSPTHLIKTRGQQVTLRCSSQSGHNTVSWYQQALGQGPQFIFQYYREEENGRGNFPPRFSGLQFPNYSSELNVNALELDDSALYLCASSLVGGLLPDTQYFGPGTRLTVL.

For this clone: The sample carries other DNA sequences with the same CDR3. J is TRBJ2-2 and V is TRBV9; no definite D call. Germline lookup yields CDR1 SGDLS and CDR2 YYNGEE. The CDR3 is made up of 14 amino acids. V lost 0 bases and J lost 2, with 5 bases in between. The CDR3 is CASSVAGNTGELFF. The CDR3 DNA reads as TGTGCCAGCAGCGTAGCGGGCAACACCGGGGAGCTGTTTTTT.

This chain joins TRBV4-2 and TRBJ2-2, with a weak D call TRBD2 (6 bases). The V gene's germline CDR1 is LGHNA and CDR2 YNFKEQ. The CDR3 contains 15 residues. Trimming took 0 bases from V and 5 from J, leaving 10 bases between them. CDR3 DNA: TGTGCCAGCAGCCAAGAATTTGGGGGGACCGGGGAGCTGTTTTTT. It yields the protein CASSQEFGGTGELFF.

This clone was recorded a few times. The rearrangement joins TRBV30 to TRBJ2-1; the D gene is possibly TRBD1 (5 bases). The CDR3 is 13 residues long. V lost 0 bases and J 13 bases, leaving 16 bases between the germline ends. Germline V gene data show CDR1 as GTSNPN and CDR2 as SVGIG (reference sequence). CDR3 sequence (DNA): TGTGCCTGGAGTGTTATAGGGGAAGCCGGACAGTTCTTC. Its protein is CAWSVIGEAGQFF.